These 13 T cell receptor beta chains came from one sample sequenced in a study of blood T cell repertoires in COVID-19. TCRdb's copy holds only in-frame clones and misses some; the assay was immunoSEQ multiplex PCR. The sample yields 300,000 to 350,000 clones, approximately 85% seen once. The sequenced material came from PBMCs or T cells enriched from blood (not recorded which). The receptors originated from a man younger than 40 who had recovered from COVID-19.

Only a few counts were recorded for this clone. The genes are TRBV18 and TRBJ1-4; TRBD1 matches 7 bases. Germline CDR1 is KGHSH and CDR2 is LQKENI. The CDR3 totals 18 residues. Trimming at V came to 2 bases and at J to 5 bases, leaving 14 bases not matched to a gene. The CDR3: CASSPSGRVGTENEKLFF. The CDR3 DNA follows: TGTGCCAGCTCACCAAGCGGAAGAGTTGGGACAGAAAATGAAAAACTGTTTTTT.

Ten or more counts support this clone. CDR3 in amino acids: CSASTASEQPQHF. CDR3 sequence (DNA): TGCAGTGCTAGTACCGCCTCGGAGCAGCCCCAGCATTTT. The chain couples TRBV20-1 to TRBJ1-5; D gene unclear. Germline CDR1 reads DFQATT; CDR2 reads SNEGSKA (reference sequence). The CDR3 runs 13 residues. Trimming left V 3 bases short and J 7 bases short, with 13 bases between.

The chain recombines TRBV21-1 with TRBJ1-1; the D call TRBD1 from the table was never checked on the DNA. TRBV21-1 is noted as a pseudogene. The length of the CDR3 is 12 residues. CDR3 residues: CASSAWDRKAFF. For the CDR3, the DNA is TGTGCCAGCAGCGCATGGGACAGAAAAGCTTTCTTT.

This clone was found once. CDR3 residues: CACSGQINEKLFF. The CDR3 nucleotides read TGTGCCTGCAGCGGACAGATTAATGAAAAACTGTTTTTT. The V gene is TRBV30, the J gene TRBJ1-4; maybe TRBD1 (6 bases). CDR3 length equals 13 residues. The V gene's germline CDR1 is GTSNPN and CDR2 SVGIG (reference sequence). V dropped 6 bases and J dropped 4 bases, with 12 bases sitting between them.

The chain combines TRBV12-3 or TRBV12-4 with TRBJ2-1, with TRBD2 matching over 9 bases. The junction had 1 base not matched to a gene; V was cut back by 3 bases and J by 7 bases. This CDR3 spans 13 amino acids. CDR3: CASSFAGGNEQFF. CDR3 DNA sequence: TGTGCCAGCAGTTTTGCGGGGGGGAATGAGCAGTTCTTC.

The chain is built from TRBV2 and TRBJ1-4; 7 bases fit TRBD1. The CDR3 covers 14 residues. Per germline, CDR1 SNHLY and CDR2 FYNNEI. With V trimmed by 5 bases and J by 8 bases, 8 bases remained unmatched. The CDR3 sequence: CASSQNRGDEKLFF. CDR3 in DNA: TGTGCCAGCAGTCAAAACAGGGGCGACGAAAAACTGTTTTTT.

The chain recombines TRBV6-1 with TRBJ1-2; 8 positions agree with TRBD1. Germline V gene lookup returns CDR1 MNHNS and CDR2 SASEGT. The CDR3 is 15 amino acids. The V segment lost 2 bases and the J segment 2 bases; nucleotides outside the gene matches: 4. CDR3 amino acids: CASSEPDRGNYGYTF. The DNA for the CDR3 is TGTGCCAGCAGTGAACCCGACAGGGGAAACTATGGCTACACCTTC.

As concerns this clone: This CDR3 is also generated by other DNA sequences in the sample. The chain links TRBV9 to TRBJ2-7, with 7 bases identical to TRBD2. With V trimmed by 3 bases and J by 4 bases, 1 base remained unmatched. Germline V gene sequence: CDR1 SGDLS, CDR2 YYNGEE. The CDR3 is made up of 12 amino acids. The CDR3 loop is CASSAGGYEQYF. The DNA of the CDR3 is TGTGCCAGCAGCGCGGGGGGTTACGAGCAGTACTTC.

This chain uses TRBV2 with TRBJ2-1; TRBD1 is a possible D gene (6 bases). Between the trimmed V and J ends, which lost 4 bases and 6 bases, there was a span of 13 bases. Per the germline V gene, CDR1 is SNHLY and CDR2 is FYNNEI. The CDR3 runs 14 residues. Here the CDR3 reads CASSVVRGINEQFF. CDR3 nucleotides: TGTGCCAGCAGTGTCGTTAGGGGGATCAATGAGCAGTTCTTC.

The gene calls are TRBV5-4 and TRBJ1-1; 7 nucleotides align to TRBD1. CDR1 SGHNT and CDR2 YYREEE come from the germline V gene (reference sequence). The CDR3 spans 15 residues. After removal of 4 bases from V and 2 bases from J, the junction contained 8 bases not matched to a gene. The CDR3 reads CASSPSGQLNTEAFF. Here the CDR3 DNA reads TGTGCCAGCAGCCCATCGGGACAGTTAAACACTGAAGCTTTCTTT.

This chain links TRBV19 with TRBJ1-5, with 8 bases lining up with TRBD1. The CDR3 extends over 15 amino acids. Per the germline V gene, CDR1 is LNHDA and CDR2 is SQIVND (reference sequence). V was pared by 8 bases and J by 0 bases, with 6 bases of the junction left unmatched. In DNA form, the CDR3 reads TGTGCCAGTCGGGACAGGACTTATAGCAATCAGCCCCAGCATTTT. As protein: CASRDRTYSNQPQHF.

This chain links TRBV29-1 with TRBJ1-1; no firm D call. The CDR3 spans 14 residues. Germline V lookup: CDR1 SQVTM, CDR2 ANQGSEA. Trimming cost V 0 bases and J 6 bases, with 14 bases left between them. For the CDR3, the DNA is TGCAGCGTTGAAGACAGGTCCAACGCCGCTGAAGCTTTCTTT. It yields the protein CSVEDRSNAAEAFF.

This rearrangement joins TRBV5-1 to TRBJ2-5; 10 nucleotides line up with TRBD1. Trimming cost V 3 bases and J 1 base; bases outside gene matches: 3. The CDR3 covers 15 residues. Germline-derived CDR1 and CDR2 are SGHRS and YFSETQ. CDR3 bases: TGCGCCAGCAGCTCGGGACAGGGGTCCCAAGAGACCCAGTACTTC. Residues: CASSSGQGSQETQYF. The full variable domain, its missing parts supplied by reference TRBV5-1 and TRBJ2-5, is KAGVTQTPRYLIKTRGQQVTLSCSPISGHRSVSWYQQTPGQGLQFLFEYFSETQRNKGNFPGRFSGRQFSNSRSEMNVSTLELGDSALYLCASSSGQGSQETQYFGPGTRLLVL.